Shown below are 15 T cell receptor beta chains from a single sample sequenced in a study of T cell responses to AZD1222 COVID-19 vaccine (dated by TCRdb to about 2021). Library preparation employed the immunoSEQ multiplex PCR assay. TCRdb retrieved this table from immuneACCESS and kept in-frame rearrangements only. Not all clones are present; in checked studies, unresolved V genes account for under half, and no reason is known for the remainder. Across this sample there are approximately 150,000 clones, with around 93% seen only once. The ten largest clones capture approximately 5.3% of the sample. Explained via the paper, the time point label denotes: baseline before first vaccination. Sequencing was performed on peripheral blood, taken on day 0 of AZD1222 vaccination. Receptors originate from an adult in good health.

This clone was detected only a few times. The J gene is TRBJ2-7, the V gene TRBV5-1; D might be TRBD2 (6 bases). CDR1 is SGHRS and CDR2 is YFSETQ in the germline V gene. The CDR3 runs 14 residues. V lost 7 bases, J lost 0 bases, and 14 bases lay in between. The CDR3 nucleotides read TGCGCCAGCGCTCGGGAGATTTCCTCCTACGAGCAGTACTTC. The encoded protein is CASAREISSYEQYF.

The sample holds one count of this clone. The chain couples TRBV11-2 to TRBJ2-6; D gene uncertain. V lost 1 base and J 2 bases, leaving 12 bases between the germline ends. The CDR3 is 17 residues long. The V gene's germline CDR1 is SGHAT and CDR2 FQNNGV. CDR3 amino acids: CASSLGQSFPGANVLTF. The DNA for the CDR3 is TGTGCCAGCAGCTTAGGGCAGAGCTTCCCTGGGGCCAACGTCCTGACTTTC.

The sample holds a few counts of this clone. This chain links TRBV9 with TRBJ2-7; maybe TRBD1 (7 bases). The CDR3 extends over 16 amino acids. V gave up 0 bases and J gave up 4 bases, with 17 bases separating them. Germline V gene data show CDR1 as SGDLS and CDR2 as YYNGEE. The CDR3 protein is CASSVARTGGVYEQYF. The CDR3 DNA sequence: TGTGCCAGCAGCGTAGCCCGGACAGGAGGGGTTTACGAGCAGTACTTC.

The chain carries TRBV10-2 and TRBJ2-5, with 8 nucleotides matching TRBD2. The CDR3 is 12 amino acids. CDR1 is WSHSY and CDR2 is SAAADI in the germline V gene. The V and J ends lost 6 bases and 5 bases, in that order; junction bases with no gene match: 2. Here the CDR3 reads CASRGLGETQYF. CDR3 in DNA: TGCGCCAGCAGGGGACTAGGCGAGACCCAGTACTTC.

The V and J genes are TRBV3-1 (or the pseudogene TRBV3-2) and TRBJ1-2, with TRBD1 matching 9 bases. V lost 5 bases and J lost 0; bases outside the gene matches: 4. CDR1 and CDR2 (germline): LGHDT, YNNKEL (reference sequence). The CDR3 is 15 residues long. CDR3 DNA: TGTGCCAGCAGCGTAGACAGGGGGACTAACTATGGCTACACCTTC. Its translation: CASSVDRGTNYGYTF.

The rearrangement uses TRBV19 and TRBJ2-7; 13 bases fit TRBD2. The CDR3 sequence is 17 residues long. Per germline, CDR1 LNHDA and CDR2 SQIVND (reference sequence). The J segment lost 2 bases and the V segment lost 0 bases, leaving 4 bases of the junction unmatched. In nucleotides, the CDR3 is TGTGCCAGTAGTATAGAGGGACTAGCGGGGACAACCTACGAGCAGTACTTC. This encodes CASSIEGLAGTTYEQYF.

The rearrangement links TRBV30 to TRBJ2-2, with 8 bases aligning to TRBD2. The length of the CDR3 is 15 residues. CDR1 GTSNPN and CDR2 SVGIG come from the germline V gene (reference sequence). V lost 2 bases, J lost 6 bases, and 8 bases stayed unmatched. The CDR3 spells CAWSQTGLAAGELFF. CDR3 sequence (DNA): TGTGCCTGGAGTCAGACCGGACTAGCTGCCGGGGAGCTGTTTTTT.

The V gene is TRBV9, the J gene TRBJ1-5; TRBD1 is a possible D gene (5 bases). Trimming took off 2 bases at V and 7 bases at J, with 13 bases between the two ends. Germline V CDR1 and CDR2: SGDLS, YYNGEE. The CDR3 sequence is 14 residues long. The chain's CDR3 is CASSVSGIDQPQHF. The CDR3, as DNA: TGTGCCAGCAGCGTCTCAGGGATCGACCAGCCCCAGCATTTT.

This clone was counted between two and nine times. The chain links TRBV6-5 to TRBJ2-7; D is ambiguous. In germline, CDR1 is MNHEY, CDR2 SVGAGI. This CDR3 comprises 12 residues. V was cut by 6 bases and J by 0 bases, with 6 bases left in between. The DNA for the CDR3 is TGTGCCAGCAGCCCGGGCTCCTACGAGCAGTACTTC. Amino acid sequence: CASSPGSYEQYF.

The CDR3 bases are TGTGCCAGCTCACTGCCCGGGGAAGCTTTCTTT. Translating it yields CASSLPGEAFF. The chain links TRBV18 to TRBJ1-1; D uncertain. This CDR3 has 11 amino acids. Trimming cost V 4 bases and J 8 bases, with 8 bases left between them. Germline V gives CDR1 KGHSH, CDR2 LQKENI.

This chain links TRBV6-2 or TRBV6-3 with TRBJ2-2, with 10 bases fitting TRBD2. The V gene end was trimmed by 5 bases and the J gene end by 2 bases; junction bases not matched to a gene: 5. The germline gives CDR1 MNHEY, CDR2 SVGEGT. The CDR3 runs 16 residues. CDR3 in amino acids: CASSTRTSGNTGELFF. The CDR3 DNA reads as TGTGCCAGCAGTACTCGGACTAGCGGTAACACCGGGGAGCTGTTTTTT.

The rearrangement uses TRBV9 and TRBJ1-2; perhaps TRBD1 as D (5 bases). The CDR3 runs to 14 residues. Trimming stripped 3 bases from V and 8 bases from J, with 17 bases between. From germline, CDR1 is SGDLS and CDR2 YYNGEE. CDR3 bases: TGTGCCAGCAGCGGAGAGCTTACAGGCAGAGGCTACACCTTC. It specifies CASSGELTGRGYTF.

The table lists this clone with a count of one. This sequence joins TRBV5-4 and TRBJ2-3; D is perhaps TRBD2 (5 bases). The V gene lost 5 bases and the J gene lost 4 bases, with 20 bases spanning the gap. Per the germline V gene, CDR1 is SGHNT and CDR2 is YYREEE (reference sequence). The length of the CDR3 is 16 residues. The CDR3 DNA follows: TGTGCCAGCAGTTCGGAGGACGACCCGCCTTCAGATACGCAGTATTTT. This gives the protein CASSSEDDPPSDTQYF. Full variable domain (rest looked up from reference TRBV5-4 and TRBJ2-3): ETGVTQSPTHLIKTRGQQVTLRCSSQSGHNTVSWYQQALGQGPQFIFQYYREEENGRGNFPPRFSGLQFPNYSSELNVNALELDDSALYLCASSSEDDPPSDTQYFGPGTRLTVL.

The V gene is TRBV14, the J gene TRBJ1-5; D remains unclear. CDR1 is SGHDN, CDR2 FVKESK, per germline. V lost 1 base, J lost 4 bases, and 5 bases lay in between. CDR3 length: 13 residues. The CDR3: CASSQALNQPQHF. The CDR3, as DNA: TGTGCCAGCAGCCAAGCCCTAAATCAGCCCCAGCATTTT.

The chain couples TRBV7-9 to TRBJ1-4; the D is unclear. CDR3 length equals 15 residues. The germline gives CDR1 SEHNR, CDR2 FQNEAQ (reference sequence). V was pared by 0 bases and J by 5 bases, with 10 bases between. CDR3 DNA: TGTGCCAGCAGCTTAGCCCCCCCCGGGAATGAAAAACTGTTTTTT. This codes for CASSLAPPGNEKLFF.